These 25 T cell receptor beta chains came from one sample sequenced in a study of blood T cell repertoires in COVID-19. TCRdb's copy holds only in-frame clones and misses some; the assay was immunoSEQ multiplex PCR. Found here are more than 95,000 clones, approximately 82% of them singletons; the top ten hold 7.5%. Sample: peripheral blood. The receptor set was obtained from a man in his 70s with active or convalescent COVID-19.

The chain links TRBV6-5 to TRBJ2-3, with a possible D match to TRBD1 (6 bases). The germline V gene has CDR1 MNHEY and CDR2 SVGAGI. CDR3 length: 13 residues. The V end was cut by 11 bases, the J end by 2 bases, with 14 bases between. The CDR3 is CACGQGNTDTQYF. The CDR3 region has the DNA TGTGCCTGCGGGCAGGGGAACACAGATACGCAGTATTTT.

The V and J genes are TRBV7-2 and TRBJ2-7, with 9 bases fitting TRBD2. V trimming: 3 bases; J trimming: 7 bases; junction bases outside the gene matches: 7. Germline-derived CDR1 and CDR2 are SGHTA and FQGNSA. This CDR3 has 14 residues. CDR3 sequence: CASSLGAGGREQYF. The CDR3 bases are TGTGCCAGCAGCTTGGGAGCGGGAGGAAGGGAGCAGTACTTC.

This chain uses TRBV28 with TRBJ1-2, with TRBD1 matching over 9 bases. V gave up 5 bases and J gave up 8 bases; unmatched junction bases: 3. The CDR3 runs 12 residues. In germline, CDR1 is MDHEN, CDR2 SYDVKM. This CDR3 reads CASSNRGLGYTF. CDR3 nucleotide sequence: TGTGCCAGCAGTAACAGGGGGCTAGGCTACACCTTC.

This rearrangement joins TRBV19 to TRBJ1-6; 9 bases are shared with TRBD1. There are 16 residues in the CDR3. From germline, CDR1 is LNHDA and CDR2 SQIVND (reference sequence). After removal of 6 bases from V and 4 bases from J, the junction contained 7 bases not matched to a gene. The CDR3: CASRTTGGAYNSPLHF. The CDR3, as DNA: TGTGCCAGTAGGACCACAGGGGGCGCGTATAATTCACCCCTCCACTTT.

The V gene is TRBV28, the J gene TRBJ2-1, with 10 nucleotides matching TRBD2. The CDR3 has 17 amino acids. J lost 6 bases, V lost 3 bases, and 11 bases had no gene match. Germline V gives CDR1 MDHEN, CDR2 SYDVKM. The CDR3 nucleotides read TGTGCCAGCAGTTTTATTGGGGGCCTAGCGGGAGCCAATGAGCAGTTCTTC. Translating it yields CASSFIGGLAGANEQFF.

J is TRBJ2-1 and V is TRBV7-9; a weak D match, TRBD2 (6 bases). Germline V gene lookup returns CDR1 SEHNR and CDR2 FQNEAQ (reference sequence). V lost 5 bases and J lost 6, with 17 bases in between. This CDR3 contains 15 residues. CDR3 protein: CASSPPGTQFNEQFF. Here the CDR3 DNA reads TGTGCCAGCAGCCCACCTGGGACTCAATTCAATGAGCAGTTCTTC.

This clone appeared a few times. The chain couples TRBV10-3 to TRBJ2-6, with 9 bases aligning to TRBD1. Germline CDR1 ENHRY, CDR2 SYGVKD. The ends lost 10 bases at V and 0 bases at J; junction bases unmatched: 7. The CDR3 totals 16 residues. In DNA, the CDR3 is TGTGCCAACTCTGGGACAGGGCACTCTGGGGCCAACGTCCTGACTTTC. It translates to CANSGTGHSGANVLTF.

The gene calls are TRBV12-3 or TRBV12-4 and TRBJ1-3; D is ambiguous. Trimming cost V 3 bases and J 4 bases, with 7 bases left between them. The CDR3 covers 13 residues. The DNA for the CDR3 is TGTGCCAGCAGTTTGGTCGCGGGAAACACCATATATTTT. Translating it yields CASSLVAGNTIYF.

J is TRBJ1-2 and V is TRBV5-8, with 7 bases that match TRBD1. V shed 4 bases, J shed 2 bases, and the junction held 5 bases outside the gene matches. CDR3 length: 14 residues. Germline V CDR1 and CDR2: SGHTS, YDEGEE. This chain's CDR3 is CASSPMGQNYGYTF. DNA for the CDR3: TGTGCCAGCAGCCCGATGGGACAGAACTATGGCTACACCTTC.

The DNA of the CDR3 is TGTGCCAGCAGCTTAATGGACAGGTCGGTCAATGAGCAGTTCTTC. Its translation is CASSLMDRSVNEQFF. V gene TRBV7-3 combines with J gene TRBJ2-1; 7 bases align to TRBD1. This CDR3 has 15 amino acids. In germline, CDR1 is SGHTA, CDR2 FQGTGA. After removal of 1 base from V and 6 bases from J, the junction contained 6 bases not matched to a gene.

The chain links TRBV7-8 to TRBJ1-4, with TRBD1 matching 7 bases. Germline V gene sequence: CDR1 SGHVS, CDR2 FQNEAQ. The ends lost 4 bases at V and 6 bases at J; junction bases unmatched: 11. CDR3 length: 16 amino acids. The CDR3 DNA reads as TGTGCCAGCAGCTCTAATAGATGGGACAGTGATGAAAAACTGTTTTTT. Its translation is CASSSNRWDSDEKLFF.

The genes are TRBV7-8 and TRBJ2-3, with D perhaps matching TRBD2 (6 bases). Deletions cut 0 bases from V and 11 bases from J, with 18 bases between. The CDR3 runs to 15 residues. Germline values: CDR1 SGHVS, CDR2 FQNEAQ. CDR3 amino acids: CASSLARGLRGQQYF. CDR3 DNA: TGTGCCAGCAGCTTAGCGCGGGGTCTGAGGGGTCAGCAGTATTTT.

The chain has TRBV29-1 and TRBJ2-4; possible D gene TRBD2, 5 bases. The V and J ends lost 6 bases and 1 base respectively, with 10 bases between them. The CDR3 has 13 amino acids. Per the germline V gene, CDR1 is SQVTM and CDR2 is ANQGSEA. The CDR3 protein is CSVLRGAKNIQYF. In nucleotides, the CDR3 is TGCAGCGTATTGAGAGGGGCCAAAAACATTCAGTACTTC.

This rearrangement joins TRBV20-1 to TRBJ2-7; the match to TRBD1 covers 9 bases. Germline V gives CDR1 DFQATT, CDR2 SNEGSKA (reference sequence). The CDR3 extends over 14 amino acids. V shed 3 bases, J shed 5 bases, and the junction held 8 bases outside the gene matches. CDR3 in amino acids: CSASRRDRVDEQYF. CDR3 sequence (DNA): TGCAGTGCTAGTAGAAGGGACAGGGTCGACGAGCAGTACTTC.

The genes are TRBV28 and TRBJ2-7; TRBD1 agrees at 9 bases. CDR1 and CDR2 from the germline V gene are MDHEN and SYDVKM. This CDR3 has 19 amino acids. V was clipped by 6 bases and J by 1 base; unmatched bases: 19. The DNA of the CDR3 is TGTGCCAGCAGGGGACCGGGACAGGGTTGGAGAAGGGGTTCCTACGAGCAGTACTTC. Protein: CASRGPGQGWRRGSYEQYF.

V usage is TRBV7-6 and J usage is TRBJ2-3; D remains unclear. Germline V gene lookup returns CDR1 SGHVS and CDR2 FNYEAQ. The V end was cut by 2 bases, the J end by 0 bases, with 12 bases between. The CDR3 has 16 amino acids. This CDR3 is CASSLSVYTSTDTQYF. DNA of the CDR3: TGTGCCAGCAGCTTATCTGTCTATACTAGCACAGATACGCAGTATTTT. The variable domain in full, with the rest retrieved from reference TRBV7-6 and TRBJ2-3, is GAGVSQSPRYKVTKRGQDVALRCDPISGHVSLYWYRQALGQGPEFLTYFNYEAQQDKSGLPNDRFSAERPEGSISTLTIQRTEQRDSAMYRCASSLSVYTSTDTQYFGPGTRLTVL.

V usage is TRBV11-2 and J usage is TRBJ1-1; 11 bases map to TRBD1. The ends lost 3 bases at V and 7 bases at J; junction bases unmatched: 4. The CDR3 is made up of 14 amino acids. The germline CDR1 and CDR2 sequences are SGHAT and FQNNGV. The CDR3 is CASSFGQGAVEAFF. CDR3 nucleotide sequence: TGTGCCAGCAGCTTCGGACAGGGGGCTGTTGAAGCTTTCTTT.

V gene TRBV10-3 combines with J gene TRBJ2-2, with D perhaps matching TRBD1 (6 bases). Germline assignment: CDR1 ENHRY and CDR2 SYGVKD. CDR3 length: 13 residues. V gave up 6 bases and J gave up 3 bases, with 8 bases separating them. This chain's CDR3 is CAIRGAYTGELFF. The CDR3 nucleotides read TGTGCCATCAGGGGGGCATACACCGGGGAGCTGTTTTTT.

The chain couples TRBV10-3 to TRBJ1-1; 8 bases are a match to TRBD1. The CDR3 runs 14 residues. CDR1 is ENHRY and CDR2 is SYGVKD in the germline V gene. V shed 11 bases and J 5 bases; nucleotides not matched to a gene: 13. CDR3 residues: CACSRLDRETEAFF. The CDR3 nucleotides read TGTGCCTGCAGCCGGCTGGACAGGGAGACTGAAGCTTTCTTT.

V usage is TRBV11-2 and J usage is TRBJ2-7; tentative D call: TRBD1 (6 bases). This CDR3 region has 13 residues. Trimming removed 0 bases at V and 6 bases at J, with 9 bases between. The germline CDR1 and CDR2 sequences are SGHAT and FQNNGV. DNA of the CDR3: TGTGCCAGCAGCTTAGACAGGGGCGGCGAGCAGTACTTC. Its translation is CASSLDRGGEQYF.

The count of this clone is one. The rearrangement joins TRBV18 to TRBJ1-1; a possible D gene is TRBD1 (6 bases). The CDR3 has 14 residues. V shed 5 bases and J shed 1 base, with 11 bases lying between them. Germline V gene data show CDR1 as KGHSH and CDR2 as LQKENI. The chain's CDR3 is CASSIRGRNTEAFF. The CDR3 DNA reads TGTGCCAGCTCAATCAGGGGCCGGAACACTGAAGCTTTCTTT.

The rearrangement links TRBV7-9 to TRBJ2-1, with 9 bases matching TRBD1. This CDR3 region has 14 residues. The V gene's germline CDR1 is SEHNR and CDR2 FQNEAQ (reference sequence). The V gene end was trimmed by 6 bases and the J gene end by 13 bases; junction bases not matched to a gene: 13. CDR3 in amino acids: CASRVGTGRDYQFF. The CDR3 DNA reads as TGTGCCAGCAGAGTCGGGACAGGGAGGGATTATCAGTTCTTC.

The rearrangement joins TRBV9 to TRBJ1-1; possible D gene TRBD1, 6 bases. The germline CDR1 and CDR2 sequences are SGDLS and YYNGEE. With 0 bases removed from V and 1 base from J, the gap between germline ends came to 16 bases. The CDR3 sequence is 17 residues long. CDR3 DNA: TGTGCCAGCAGCGTAGCTTTTGGGGACATCTCGAACACTGAAGCTTTCTTT. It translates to CASSVAFGDISNTEAFF.

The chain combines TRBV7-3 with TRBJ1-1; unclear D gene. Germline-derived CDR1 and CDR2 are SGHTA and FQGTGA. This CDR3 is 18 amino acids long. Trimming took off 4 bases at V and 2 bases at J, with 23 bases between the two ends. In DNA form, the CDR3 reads TGTGCCAGCAGCTCACCCAGGCGTAGGAGGTCCCTAAACACTGAAGCTTTCTTT. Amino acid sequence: CASSSPRRRRSLNTEAFF.

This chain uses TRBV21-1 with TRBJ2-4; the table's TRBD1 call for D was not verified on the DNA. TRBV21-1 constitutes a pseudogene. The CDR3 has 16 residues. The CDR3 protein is CASSKERGSAKNIQYF. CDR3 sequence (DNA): TGTGCCAGCAGCAAAGAAAGGGGTTCGGCCAAAAACATTCAGTACTTC.